These 8 T cell receptor beta chains were all obtained from the same sample, sequenced in a study of blood T cell repertoires in COVID-19 (dated by TCRdb to about 2020). The library was produced with the immunoSEQ multiplex PCR assay. Imported from immuneACCESS, the table was reduced by TCRdb to in-frame sequences with V and J called. These copies leave out some clones; in studies compared against another copy, an unresolved V gene accounts for under half, and the cause of the remainder is not known. In all, the sample holds roughly 340,000 clones, and 80% to 90% of those were seen once. Approximately 1% of the sample is taken by the ten largest. Specimen: PBMCs or T cells enriched from blood (not recorded which). These receptors all stem from a man younger than 30 who had recovered from COVID-19.

This chain joins TRBV5-1 and TRBJ2-3, with TRBD2 matching over 15 bases. V was pared by 5 bases and J by 4 bases, with 11 bases of the junction left unmatched. This CDR3 has 18 residues. CDR1 SGHRS and CDR2 YFSETQ come from the germline V gene. CDR3 DNA: TGCGCCAGCAGTTACGGACTAGCGGGGGGGCTGGTAGCAGATACGCAGTATTTT. This encodes CASSYGLAGGLVADTQYF.

A single count supports this clone. This sequence joins TRBV5-6 and TRBJ1-4; 9 bases fit TRBD1. Germline V gene data show CDR1 as SGHDT and CDR2 as YYEEEE. J was trimmed by 8 bases and V by 5 bases; bases with no gene match: 7. The CDR3 is 14 residues long. The CDR3 sequence: CASSWTGVGEKLFF. The CDR3 nucleotides are TGTGCCAGCAGTTGGACAGGGGTTGGGGAAAAACTGTTTTTT. The full variable domain, its missing parts supplied by reference TRBV5-6 and TRBJ1-4, is DAGVTQSPTHLIKTRGQQVTLRCSPKSGHDTVSWYQQALGQGPQFIFQYYEEEERQRGNFPDRFSGHQFPNYSSELNVNALLLGDSALYLCASSWTGVGEKLFFGSGTQLSVL.

This clone has more than one count but fewer than ten. The chain links TRBV2 to TRBJ2-1; D possibly corresponds to TRBD2 (6 bases). Germline loops: CDR1 SNHLY, CDR2 FYNNEI. The CDR3 is 13 residues long. The germline V and J ends were trimmed by 4 bases and 7 bases, with 11 bases remaining between them. CDR3 residues: CASSGGNRNEQFF. CDR3 nucleotides: TGTGCCAGCAGTGGCGGGAACAGGAATGAGCAGTTCTTC.

This rearrangement joins TRBV9 to TRBJ2-4; D is perhaps TRBD2 (5 bases). V lost 3 bases and J 6 bases, leaving 10 bases between the germline ends. CDR1 is SGDLS and CDR2 is YYNGEE in the germline V gene. CDR3 size: 13 residues. CDR3 amino acids: CASSGTSRNIQYF. The CDR3 DNA reads TGTGCCAGCAGCGGGACTTCCCGAAACATTCAGTACTTC.

V gene TRBV28 combines with J gene TRBJ1-5, with a tentative D call TRBD1 (6 bases). CDR3 length: 18 amino acids. Trimming stripped 8 bases from V and 2 bases from J, with 25 bases between. CDR1 is MDHEN and CDR2 is SYDVKM in the germline V gene. Here the CDR3 reads CASVRGGPSGGGNQPQHF. CDR3 bases: TGTGCCAGCGTTAGAGGGGGACCTTCAGGAGGCGGCAATCAGCCCCAGCATTTT.

The rearrangement links TRBV14 to TRBJ2-5, with TRBD2 matching 15 bases. The CDR3 has 17 amino acids. Germline V gene lookup returns CDR1 SGHDN and CDR2 FVKESK. The J segment lost 3 bases and the V segment lost 4 bases, leaving 6 bases of the junction unmatched. CDR3 DNA: TGTGCCAGCAGCCGCTACCGGACTAGCGGGAGGGAAGAGACCCAGTACTTC. Protein product: CASSRYRTSGREETQYF.

This clone was detected once. The V gene is TRBV4-2, the J gene TRBJ1-5, with 9 bases lining up with TRBD1. Trimming at V came to 0 bases and at J to 6 bases, leaving 12 bases not matched to a gene. CDR3 length: 18 amino acids. Germline loops: CDR1 LGHNA, CDR2 YNFKEQ. The CDR3 region is CASSQDVGTGITGQPQHF. The DNA of the CDR3 is TGTGCCAGCAGCCAAGATGTTGGGACAGGGATTACGGGTCAGCCCCAGCATTTT.

The V and J genes are TRBV2 and TRBJ1-1; the match to TRBD1 covers 7 bases. V was pared by 5 bases and J by 4 bases, with 7 bases of the junction left unmatched. Germline V gene sequence: CDR1 SNHLY, CDR2 FYNNEI. The CDR3 is 14 residues long. In nucleotides, the CDR3 is TGTGCCAGCAGTCTAACAGGGGTGGGCACTGAAGCTTTCTTT. Its translation is CASSLTGVGTEAFF.